These 19 T cell receptor beta chains originate from one sample sequenced in a study of blood T cell repertoires in COVID-19. Produced via immunoSEQ multiplex PCR; TCRdb's table is partial and in-frame only. Found here are roughly 180,000 clones, about four fifths of them singletons; the top ten hold roughly 7%. Sequencing input: peripheral blood. The receptors come from a human donor in a cohort sampled during active COVID-19.

V is TRBV29-1 and J is TRBJ1-2; no reliable D call. With 0 bases removed from V and 6 bases from J, the gap between germline ends came to 11 bases. Germline assignment: CDR1 SQVTM and CDR2 ANQGSEA. This CDR3 contains 13 residues. The CDR3 is CSVEDPRTNGYTF. DNA for the CDR3: TGCAGCGTTGAAGATCCCAGGACTAATGGCTACACCTTC.

The gene calls are TRBV9 and TRBJ2-7, with TRBD2 matching over 8 bases. Germline V gene data show CDR1 as SGDLS and CDR2 as YYNGEE. V dropped 0 bases and J dropped 5; count of bases not matched to a gene: 7. This CDR3 has 15 residues. CDR3 sequence reads: CASSVEASGYDEQYF. For the CDR3, the DNA is TGTGCCAGCAGCGTAGAAGCTAGCGGGTACGACGAGCAGTACTTC.

The chain joins TRBV6-5 to TRBJ1-2; D is perhaps TRBD1 (6 bases). V was shortened by 7 bases and J by 8 bases, with 14 bases between the two germline ends. The germline V gene encodes CDR1 MNHEY and CDR2 SVGAGI. The CDR3 loop spans 12 amino acids. CDR3 sequence: CASNKNRDGYTF. CDR3 DNA sequence: TGTGCCAGCAACAAAAACAGGGACGGCTACACCTTC.

This clone was counted once. The chain joins TRBV6-6 to TRBJ1-4; 7 bases are a match to TRBD1. J was trimmed by 5 bases and V by 2 bases; bases with no gene match: 2. The CDR3 covers 14 residues. The germline CDR1 and CDR2 sequences are MNHNY and SVGAGI (reference sequence). The CDR3 here is CASSYGTENEKLFF. The CDR3 nucleotides read TGTGCCAGCAGTTACGGGACAGAAAATGAAAAACTGTTTTTT.

The CDR3 DNA reads TGCGCCAGCAGCCAAGATGGGACAGGGAGGGGGGAAAAACTGTTTTTT. Protein product: CASSQDGTGRGEKLFF. The chain uses TRBV4-1 and TRBJ1-4; TRBD1 agrees at 9 bases. J lost 8 bases, V lost 0 bases, and 7 bases had no gene match. CDR1 MGHRA and CDR2 YSYEKL come from the germline V gene. The CDR3 is made up of 16 amino acids.

This sequence joins TRBV7-8 and TRBJ1-1; no definite D call. This CDR3 spans 14 amino acids. Trimming took 5 bases from V and 0 from J, leaving 10 bases between them. The V gene's germline CDR1 is SGHVS and CDR2 FQNEAQ. The CDR3 region has the DNA TGTGCCAGCAGCCAGACTGAAGTGAACACTGAAGCTTTCTTT. It is translated as CASSQTEVNTEAFF. Complete variable domain (other parts from reference TRBV7-8 and TRBJ1-1): GAGVSQSPRYKVAKRGQDVALRCDPISGHVSLFWYQQALGQGPEFLTYFQNEAQLDKSGLPSDRFFAERPEGSVSTLKIQRTQQEDSAVYLCASSQTEVNTEAFFGQGTRLTVV.

The chain links TRBV16 to TRBJ2-1, with a possible D match to TRBD1 (6 bases). The ends were cut back, 4 bases at V and 8 bases at J, with 15 bases in the middle. Germline assignment: CDR1 KGHSY and CDR2 FQNENV. This CDR3 comprises 14 residues. In nucleotides, the CDR3 is TGTGCCAGCAGCCTGAGGACAGAAGGGGATGAGCAGTTCTTC. Residues: CASSLRTEGDEQFF.

In this sample, this clone turned up once. The CDR3 nucleotides read TGTGCCAGCAAAAAAACCGGAGAGACCCAGTACTTC. It translates to CASKKTGETQYF. This chain connects TRBV2 to TRBJ2-5; D remains ambiguous. This CDR3 region has 12 residues. Germline assignment: CDR1 SNHLY and CDR2 FYNNEI. V lost 7 bases and J lost 4, with 10 bases in between.

The rearrangement links TRBV4-1 to TRBJ2-1; 12 bases match TRBD2. The CDR3 covers 14 residues. Germline lookup yields CDR1 MGHRA and CDR2 YSYEKL. After removal of 8 bases from V and 7 bases from J, the junction contained 6 bases not matched to a gene. CDR3 residues: CASALAGGGNEQFF. For the CDR3, the DNA is TGCGCCAGCGCGCTAGCGGGGGGGGGTAATGAGCAGTTCTTC.

The chain uses TRBV30 and TRBJ1-5; D might be TRBD1 (5 bases). Germline CDR1 reads GTSNPN; CDR2 reads SVGIG (reference sequence). The V and J ends lost 0 bases and 1 base respectively, with 13 bases between them. The CDR3 loop spans 16 amino acids. This chain's CDR3 is CAWSVHGGVSNQPQHF. The CDR3 DNA is TGTGCCTGGAGTGTACACGGGGGGGTAAGCAATCAGCCCCAGCATTTT.

The rearrangement joins TRBV7-9 to TRBJ2-1, with D possibly TRBD2 on 6 matching bases. V was clipped by 6 bases and J by 0 bases, with 12 bases between them. The CDR3 has 15 amino acids. Germline V gene sequence: CDR1 SEHNR, CDR2 FQNEAQ (reference sequence). This CDR3 is CASRTGVSSYNEQFF. The DNA of the CDR3 is TGTGCCAGCAGGACGGGGGTGAGCTCCTACAATGAGCAGTTCTTC. The full variable domain, its missing parts supplied by reference TRBV7-9 and TRBJ2-1, is DTGVSQNPRHKITKRGQNVTFRCDPISEHNRLYWYRQTLGQGPEFLTYFQNEAQLEKSRLLSDRFSAERPKGSFSTLEIQRTEQGDSAMYLCASRTGVSSYNEQFFGPGTRLTVL.

This clone was observed a few times. The DNA of the CDR3 is TGTGCCAGCAGCTTAAGCCCAGAAAACACTGAAGCTTTCTTT. It yields the protein CASSLSPENTEAFF. This rearrangement joins TRBV7-3 to TRBJ1-1; D is undetermined. Per germline, CDR1 SGHTA and CDR2 FQGTGA. V lost 1 base and J 2 bases, leaving 8 bases between the germline ends. This CDR3 has 14 amino acids.

The CDR3 DNA reads as TGTGCCAGCACCAGGCTGAACACTGAAGCTTTCTTT. It is translated as CASTRLNTEAFF. The chain combines TRBV12-3 or TRBV12-4 with TRBJ1-1, with no clear D. The CDR3 is made up of 12 amino acids. The V end lost 7 bases, the J end lost 0 bases, and 6 bases lay between the germline ends.

The genes are TRBV11-1 and TRBJ2-7; 8 bases fit TRBD1. The length of the CDR3 is 14 residues. Trimming cost V 5 bases and J 0 bases; bases outside gene matches: 3. Germline V CDR1 and CDR2: SGHAT, FQDESV (reference sequence). Here the CDR3 reads CASSRDRHSYEQYF. CDR3 DNA: TGTGCCAGCAGCCGGGACAGGCACTCCTACGAGCAGTACTTC.

The rearrangement links TRBV5-1 to TRBJ2-7; TRBD1 matches 7 bases. Trimming at V came to 4 bases and at J to 3 bases, leaving 13 bases not matched to a gene. CDR3 length: 16 amino acids. CDR1 is SGHRS and CDR2 is YFSETQ in the germline V gene. CDR3 loop: CASSVGTARPNYEQYF. Written as DNA, the CDR3 is TGCGCCAGCAGCGTAGGGACAGCCAGACCCAACTACGAGCAGTACTTC.

The rearrangement uses TRBV25-1 and TRBJ2-1; 9 nucleotides match TRBD1. Trimming removed 2 bases from V and 7 bases from J; junction bases left unmatched: 6. The length of the CDR3 is 15 residues. CDR1 is MGHDK and CDR2 is SYGVNS in the germline V gene. CDR3 bases: TGTGCCAGCAGTGAAGGGGTGGGACAGGGTAATGAGCAGTTCTTC. The encoded protein is CASSEGVGQGNEQFF.

This rearrangement joins TRBV5-6 to TRBJ1-6, with a possible D match to TRBD1 (6 bases). CDR3 size: 15 residues. The ends were cut back, 2 bases at V and 4 bases at J, with 10 bases in the middle. Germline CDR1 reads SGHDT; CDR2 reads YYEEEE. In DNA, the CDR3 is TGTGCCAGCAGCTTTGGCACAGGGTATAATTCACCCCTCCACTTT. Its translation: CASSFGTGYNSPLHF. The full variable domain, with the rest looked up from reference TRBV5-6 and TRBJ1-6, is DAGVTQSPTHLIKTRGQQVTLRCSPKSGHDTVSWYQQALGQGPQFIFQYYEEEERQRGNFPDRFSGHQFPNYSSELNVNALLLGDSALYLCASSFGTGYNSPLHFGNGTRLTVT.

The chain links TRBV3-1 (or the pseudogene TRBV3-2) to TRBJ1-2; 7 nucleotides match TRBD1. The CDR3 totals 13 residues. Trimming removed 3 bases from V and 7 bases from J; junction bases left unmatched: 5. Germline loops: CDR1 LGHDT, CDR2 YNNKEL (reference sequence). The CDR3 here is CASSQQGEAGYTF. The CDR3 coding sequence is TGTGCCAGCAGCCAGCAGGGGGAAGCTGGCTACACCTTC.

In its sample, this clone was seen once. The chain carries TRBV9 and TRBJ2-5; D perhaps matches TRBD1 (5 bases). CDR1 is SGDLS, CDR2 YYNGEE, per germline. The CDR3 totals 14 residues. The ends were cut back, 0 bases at V and 5 bases at J, with 11 bases in the middle. The CDR3 DNA follows: TGTGCCAGCAGCGTAGTGTGGAACAGGGAGACCCAGTACTTC. It translates to CASSVVWNRETQYF.